The T cell receptor (beta chain) described here comes from a study of blood T cell repertoires in COVID-19. Turning to the study itself: PBMCs, B-cell-depleted T cells, or T cells were the source of the cDNA or gDNA that made up the material.

The V gene's germline CDR1 is GTSNPN and CDR2 SVGIG (reference sequence). The CDR3 extends over 15 amino acids. Losses at the gene ends were 0 bases for V and 13 bases for J; bases not matched to a gene: 9. Sequenced by immunoSEQ multiplex PCR; TCRdb stores in-frame clones only, minus some. The data show 75,000 to 95,000 clones, around two thirds seen once. The material sequenced was peripheral blood. The chain links TRBV30 to TRBJ2-3, with 14 bases aligning to TRBD2. This TCR was recovered from a man in his 70s with COVID-19, enrolled during active disease. The CDR3 DNA sequence: TGTGCCTGGAGTGTAGGGGGGACTAGCGGGAGTGGGGAGTATTTT. As protein: CAWSVGGTSGSGEYF.